What follows are 30 T cell receptor beta chains derived from one specimen sequenced in a study of blood T cells in healthy people across ages. Sample-barcoded 5' priming and a J-beta primer mix drove a second PCR of about 6 to 12 cycles. TCRdb reanalysed the 5' RACE reads using MiXCR and keeps one entry per CDR3 protein. Among about 1.8 million distinct CDR3 sequences listed, roughly 50% were seen once. Sequenced sample: blood. The receptors stem from a woman between 40 and 55 years old in good health.

The rearrangement links TRBV10-3 to TRBJ1-2, with D possibly matching TRBD1 (5 bases). The CDR3 contains 14 residues. Germline assignment: CDR1 ENHRY and CDR2 SYGVKD. The V and J ends lost 6 bases and 2 bases respectively, with 13 bases between them. The CDR3 spells CAIRETAPNYGYTF. In nucleotides, the CDR3 is TGTGCCATCAGGGAGACAGCGCCGAACTATGGCTACACCTTC.

This clonotype was detected many times. The rearrangement joins TRBV7-2 to TRBJ2-4; possibly TRBD1 for D (6 bases). The CDR3 contains 13 residues. The V gene's germline CDR1 is SGHTA and CDR2 FQGNSA. Between the trimmed V and J ends, which lost 5 bases and 8 bases, there was a span of 13 bases. The CDR3 DNA follows: TGTGCCAGCAGCGTAGGGGGACATTACATTCAGTACTTC. As protein: CASSVGGHYIQYF.

This clonotype has only a few counts. The chain uses TRBV7-9 and TRBJ2-7; either TRBD1 or TRBD2 may supply D (6 bases each). V was trimmed by 5 bases and J by 1 base, leaving 12 bases between them. The CDR3 has 14 residues. CDR1 and CDR2 from the germline V gene are SEHNR and FQNEAQ (reference sequence). The CDR3 DNA is TGTGCCAGCAGCGATACAGGGAGGTCCTACGAGCAGTACTTC. Protein product: CASSDTGRSYEQYF.

In nucleotides, the CDR3 is TGTGCCAGCAACAAAGGACTAGCGGGAGATACGCAGTATTTT. This codes for CASNKGLAGDTQYF. The chain couples TRBV6-2 or TRBV6-3 to TRBJ2-3, with 11 bases that match TRBD2. The germline CDR1 and CDR2 sequences are MNHEY and SVGEGT. The V gene end was trimmed by 7 bases and the J gene end by 5 bases; junction bases not matched to a gene: 5. The CDR3 covers 14 residues.

This chain uses TRBV7-9 with TRBJ2-3; 7 nucleotides line up with TRBD2. CDR1 and CDR2 from the germline V gene are SEHNR and FQNEAQ (reference sequence). V shed 8 bases, J shed 1 base, and the junction held 3 bases outside the gene matches. This CDR3 is built from 13 residues. The CDR3 sequence: CASEAGGTDTQYF. CDR3 nucleotides: TGTGCCAGCGAGGCGGGGGGCACAGATACGCAGTATTTT.

This rearrangement joins TRBV29-1 to TRBJ2-7; TRBD1 matches at 7 bases. V trimming: 3 bases; J trimming: 0 bases; junction bases outside the gene matches: 2. The CDR3 covers 13 residues. Germline-derived CDR1 and CDR2 are SQVTM and ANQGSEA. CDR3 in DNA: TGCAGCGTTGAGGACAGGACCTCCTACGAGCAGTACTTC. This sequence encodes CSVEDRTSYEQYF.

The J gene is TRBJ2-7, the V gene TRBV29-1, with D perhaps TRBD2 (6 bases). Gene TRBJ2-4 matches the end of the DNA better, so the J call may be wrong. Looked up from germline, CDR1 is SQVTM and CDR2 is ANQGSEA. This CDR3 spans 14 amino acids. Here the CDR3 DNA reads TGCAGCGTTGCCCAGATCGGAGGGCGGAACATTCAGTACTTC. Its translation: CSVAQIGGRNIQYF.

J is TRBJ1-6 and V is TRBV27; 9 bases are a match to TRBD1. The germline V gene has CDR1 MNHEY and CDR2 SMNVEV (reference sequence). Unmatched junction bases numbered 4, after V lost 5 bases and J lost 8 bases. CDR3 length equals 14 residues. CDR3 region: CASSPQGAYSPLHF. The CDR3 DNA sequence: TGTGCCAGCAGTCCACAGGGGGCTTATTCACCCCTCCACTTT.

This chain links TRBV29-1 with TRBJ2-4; unclear D gene. CDR3 length: 14 residues. In germline, CDR1 is SQVTM, CDR2 ANQGSEA. Between the trimmed V and J ends, which lost 4 bases and 0 bases, there was a span of 10 bases. CDR3 sequence: CSVAAGVAKNIQYF. In nucleotides, the CDR3 is TGCAGCGTTGCGGCAGGAGTAGCCAAAAACATTCAGTACTTC. The whole variable domain, filled in from reference TRBV29-1 and TRBJ2-4, reads SAVISQKPSRDICQRGTSLTIQCQVDSQVTMMFWYRQQPGQSLTLIATANQGSEATYESGFVIDKFPISRPNLTFSTLTVSNMSPEDSSIYLCSVAAGVAKNIQYFGAGTRLSVL.

This clonotype has ten or more counts. V is TRBV13 and J is TRBJ1-4; 7 bases match TRBD1. Germline CDR1 reads PRHDT; CDR2 reads FYEKMQ (reference sequence). With V trimmed by 2 bases and J by 6 bases, 6 bases remained unmatched. The length of the CDR3 is 15 residues. CDR3 residues: CASSLRGGSDEKLFF. CDR3 nucleotide sequence: TGTGCCAGCAGCTTACGAGGGGGCAGCGATGAAAAACTGTTTTTT.

This chain connects TRBV29-1 to TRBJ2-3; TRBD2 matches at 9 bases. CDR1 and CDR2 from the germline V gene are SQVTM and ANQGSEA. The length of the CDR3 is 15 residues. The junction had 9 bases not matched to a gene; V was cut back by 6 bases and J by 2 bases. The CDR3 here is CSVGFTSGFTDTQYF. The CDR3 nucleotides read TGCAGCGTGGGGTTTACTAGCGGGTTCACAGATACGCAGTATTTT.

J is TRBJ2-1 and V is TRBV7-2, with 7 nucleotides matching TRBD2. With V trimmed by 6 bases and J by 0 bases, 11 bases remained unmatched. CDR3 length: 17 amino acids. CDR1 is SGHTA, CDR2 FQGNSA, per germline. CDR3: CASRPTSLAYSYNEQFF. The CDR3 DNA follows: TGTGCCAGCAGACCGACTAGCCTAGCCTACTCCTACAATGAGCAGTTCTTC.

The rearrangement joins TRBV20-1 to TRBJ1-2; D remains ambiguous. The CDR3 consists of 10 residues. Germline-derived CDR1 and CDR2 are DFQATT and SNEGSKA (reference sequence). Trimming removed 3 bases from V and 11 bases from J, with 10 bases in between. CDR3 nucleotide sequence: TGCAGTGCTAGTATAGGCGGTTACACCTTC. Protein: CSASIGGYTF.

The rearrangement joins TRBV3-1 to TRBJ2-1; D perhaps matches TRBD2 (6 bases). This CDR3 is built from 15 residues. The V end lost 1 base, the J end lost 4 bases, and 11 bases lay between the germline ends. Germline-derived CDR1 and CDR2 are LGHDT and YNNKEL (reference sequence). CDR3 protein: CASSQVSAGYNEQFF. CDR3 DNA sequence: TGTGCCAGCAGCCAAGTTTCGGCGGGGTACAATGAGCAGTTCTTC.

The genes are TRBV6-5 and TRBJ1-2; 8 positions agree with TRBD1. CDR1 and CDR2 from the germline V gene are MNHEY and SVGAGI. This CDR3 spans 13 amino acids. The V segment lost 6 bases and the J segment 7 bases; nucleotides outside the gene matches: 7. The CDR3 DNA reads as TGTGCCAGCAGGGACAGGGTACTGGGTGGCTACACCTTC. Protein product: CASRDRVLGGYTF.

V is TRBV20-1 and J is TRBJ2-1; 10 nucleotides line up with TRBD1. Germline V gene sequence: CDR1 DFQATT, CDR2 SNEGSKA (reference sequence). This CDR3 has 14 residues. V lost 5 bases to trimming and J lost 5 bases; unmatched junction nucleotides: 6. The CDR3 here is CSARDRGIHNEQFF. The CDR3 nucleotides read TGCAGTGCTCGGGACAGGGGAATCCACAATGAGCAGTTCTTC.

The V gene is TRBV9, the J gene TRBJ1-6; D not certain. V was pared by 3 bases and J by 0 bases, with 10 bases between. The CDR3 is made up of 16 amino acids. Germline loops: CDR1 SGDLS, CDR2 YYNGEE. CDR3 region: CASSEDKSSYNSPLHF. CDR3 DNA: TGTGCCAGCAGCGAAGACAAGAGCTCCTATAATTCACCCCTCCACTTT. The full variable domain, in which reference TRBV9 and TRBJ1-6 provide the parts outside the CDR3, is DSGVTQTPKHLITATGQRVTLRCSPRSGDLSVYWYQQSLDQGLQFLIQYYNGEERAKGNILERFSAQQFPDLHSELNLSSLELGDSALYFCASSEDKSSYNSPLHFGNGTRLTVT.

This clonotype was observed a handful of times. The chain combines TRBV28 with TRBJ2-7; TRBD2 aligns across 9 bases. This CDR3 spans 16 amino acids. V shed 4 bases, J shed 0 bases, and the junction held 7 bases outside the gene matches. Per germline, CDR1 MDHEN and CDR2 SYDVKM. CDR3 protein: CASSSSAGGVSYEQYF. CDR3 nucleotides: TGTGCCAGCAGTTCCTCGGCGGGGGGGGTCTCCTACGAGCAGTACTTC.

This clonotype was recorded a few times. The chain is built from TRBV28 and TRBJ1-2; 12 nucleotides match TRBD1. In germline, CDR1 is MDHEN, CDR2 SYDVKM. This CDR3 contains 14 residues. V lost 6 bases to trimming and J lost 10 bases; unmatched junction nucleotides: 9. CDR3 DNA: TGTGCCAGCAGGACCGGGACAGGGGGCGTAGTCTACACCTTC. It yields the protein CASRTGTGGVVYTF.

The chain links TRBV3-1 to TRBJ1-1; D uncertain. V lost 11 bases and J 11 bases, leaving 24 bases between the germline ends. Per the germline V gene, CDR1 is LGHDT and CDR2 is YNNKEL (reference sequence). The CDR3 contains 13 residues. CDR3 protein: CAASKRTAAAAFF. The CDR3 nucleotides read TGTGCCGCCAGTAAAAGGACCGCCGCCGCTGCTTTCTTT.

The chain carries TRBV5-1 and TRBJ2-3; 7 bases fit TRBD2. After removal of 4 bases from V and 3 bases from J, the junction contained 14 bases not matched to a gene. Germline CDR1 SGHRS, CDR2 YFSETQ. The CDR3 length is 17 residues. CDR3 protein: CASSTNELARRTDTQYF. The CDR3 DNA reads as TGCGCCAGCAGCACAAACGAACTAGCGCGAAGGACAGATACGCAGTATTTT.

This clonotype appeared once. The chain carries TRBV15 and TRBJ2-3; D might be TRBD2 (7 bases). CDR1 is LNHNV and CDR2 is YYDKDF in the germline V gene (reference sequence). The CDR3 extends over 16 amino acids. V was cut by 1 base and J by 0 bases, with 11 bases left in between. The CDR3 DNA sequence: TGTGCCACCAGCAGAGGGCGGGGGCCCAGCACAGATACGCAGTATTTT. This translates into CATSRGRGPSTDTQYF.

V and J are TRBV24-1 and TRBJ2-3; D possibly corresponds to TRBD2 (5 bases). The CDR3 totals 16 residues. V lost 9 bases and J lost 2, with 20 bases in between. Germline loops: CDR1 KGHDR, CDR2 SFDVKD. The CDR3 DNA reads as TGTGCCACCCTACCCCCGGGCACTAGGAACACAGATACGCAGTATTTT. Amino acid sequence: CATLPPGTRNTDTQYF.

This sequence joins TRBV4-3 and TRBJ2-4; TRBD2 matches at 8 bases. With V trimmed by 0 bases and J by 2 bases, 9 bases remained unmatched. This CDR3 is 18 amino acids long. From germline, CDR1 is LGHNA and CDR2 YSLEER. The CDR3 reads CASSQDGLGGGTKNIQYF. CDR3 nucleotide sequence: TGCGCCAGCAGCCAAGATGGGCTCGGGGGGGGCACCAAAAACATTCAGTACTTC.

This clonotype has more than one count but fewer than ten. The V and J genes are TRBV27 and TRBJ2-3; 13 nucleotides match TRBD2. Germline CDR1 and CDR2: MNHEY and SMNVEV (reference sequence). V lost 4 bases, J lost 2 bases, and 6 bases stayed unmatched. CDR3 length equals 17 residues. CDR3 amino acids: CASSSGLAGDLTDTQYF. CDR3 in DNA: TGTGCCAGCAGTTCAGGACTAGCGGGGGACCTCACAGATACGCAGTATTTT.

This clonotype has just one count. This sequence joins TRBV4-3 and TRBJ1-1; unclear D gene. The CDR3 has 14 amino acids. Trimming removed 1 base from V and 5 bases from J, with 11 bases in between. In germline, CDR1 is LGHNA, CDR2 YSLEER. The chain's CDR3 is CASSQVLGQTEAFF. The DNA of the CDR3 is TGCGCCAGCAGCCAAGTCCTCGGGCAGACTGAAGCTTTCTTT.

The chain is built from TRBV6-1 and TRBJ1-4; D is ambiguous. V lost 6 bases to trimming and J lost 0 bases, with 8 bases between them. CDR3 length: 14 amino acids. The germline CDR1 and CDR2 sequences are MNHNS and SASEGT. The CDR3 DNA is TGTGCCAGCAGGTCAAGCGCAACTAATGAAAAACTGTTTTTT. It yields the protein CASRSSATNEKLFF.

J is TRBJ1-4 and V is TRBV12-3 or TRBV12-4; TRBD1 might be the D (5 bases). Trimming shortened V by 6 bases and J by 7 bases, and 15 bases separated the two germline ends. This CDR3 contains 14 residues. CDR3 DNA sequence: TGTGCCAGCAGCCCCGCAGGACATCTTGAAAAACTGTTTTTT. Its protein product is CASSPAGHLEKLFF.

This chain links TRBV20-1 with TRBJ2-5; possible D gene TRBD2, 5 bases. V was pared by 6 bases and J by 7 bases, with 15 bases between. The germline V gene has CDR1 DFQATT and CDR2 SNEGSKA (reference sequence). The CDR3 is made up of 12 amino acids. DNA of the CDR3: TGCAGTGCGGGGAGTGGGCCCAGGACCCAGTACTTC. It yields the protein CSAGSGPRTQYF.

This clonotype was detected only once. The genes are TRBV6-2 or TRBV6-3 and TRBJ2-4; 8 bases fit TRBD1. Per germline, CDR1 MNHEY and CDR2 SVGEGT. Trimming took 5 bases from V and 3 from J; bases not matched to a gene: 15. The CDR3 sequence is 18 residues long. In DNA, the CDR3 is TGTGCCAGCAGTACGGACAGGGCGGCTGACGTTGGCAAAAACATTCAGTACTTC. Its translation is CASSTDRAADVGKNIQYF.